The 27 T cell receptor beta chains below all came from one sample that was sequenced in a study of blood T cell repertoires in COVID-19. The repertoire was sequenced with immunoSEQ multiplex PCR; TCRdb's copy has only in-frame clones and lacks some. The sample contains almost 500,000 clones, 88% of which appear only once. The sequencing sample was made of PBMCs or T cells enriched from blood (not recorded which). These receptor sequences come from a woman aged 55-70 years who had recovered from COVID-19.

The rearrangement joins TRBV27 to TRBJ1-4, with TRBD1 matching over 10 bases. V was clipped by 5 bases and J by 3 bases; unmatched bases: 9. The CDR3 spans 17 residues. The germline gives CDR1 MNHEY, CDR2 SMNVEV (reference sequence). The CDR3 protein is CASSPGQGRGPNEKLFF. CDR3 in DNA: TGTGCCAGCAGTCCGGGACAGGGGAGGGGGCCTAATGAAAAACTGTTTTTT.

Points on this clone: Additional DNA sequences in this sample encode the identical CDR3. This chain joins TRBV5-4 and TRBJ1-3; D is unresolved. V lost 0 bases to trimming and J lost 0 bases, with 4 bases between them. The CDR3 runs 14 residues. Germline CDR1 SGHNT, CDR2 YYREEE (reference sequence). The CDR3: CASSLGGSGNTIYF. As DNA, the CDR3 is TGTGCCAGCAGCTTGGGAGGCTCTGGAAACACCATATATTTT.

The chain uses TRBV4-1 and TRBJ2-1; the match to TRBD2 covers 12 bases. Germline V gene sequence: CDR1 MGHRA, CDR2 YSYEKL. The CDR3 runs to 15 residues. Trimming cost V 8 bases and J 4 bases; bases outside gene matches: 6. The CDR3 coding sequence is TGCGCCAGCGGGGGAACTAGCGGGGGGTACAATGAGCAGTTCTTC. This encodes CASGGTSGGYNEQFF.

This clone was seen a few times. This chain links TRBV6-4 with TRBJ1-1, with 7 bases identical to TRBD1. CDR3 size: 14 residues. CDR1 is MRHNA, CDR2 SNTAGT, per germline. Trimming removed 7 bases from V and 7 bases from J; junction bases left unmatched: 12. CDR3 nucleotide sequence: TGTGCCAGCAAACTTGCCGGGACAGAACTTGAAGCTTTCTTT. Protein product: CASKLAGTELEAFF.

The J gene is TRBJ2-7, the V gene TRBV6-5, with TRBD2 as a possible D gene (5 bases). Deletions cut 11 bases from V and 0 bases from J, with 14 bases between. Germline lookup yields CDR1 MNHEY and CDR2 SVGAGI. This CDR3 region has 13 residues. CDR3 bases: TGTGCCTCCCACACCCGGGGCTCCTACGAGCAGTACTTC. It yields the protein CASHTRGSYEQYF.

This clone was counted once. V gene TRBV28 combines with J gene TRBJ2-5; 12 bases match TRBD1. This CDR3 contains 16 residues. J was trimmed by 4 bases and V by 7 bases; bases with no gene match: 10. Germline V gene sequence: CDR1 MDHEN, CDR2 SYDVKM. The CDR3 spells CASISTGQGARETQYF. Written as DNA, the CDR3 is TGTGCCAGCATAAGTACGGGACAGGGGGCACGAGAGACCCAGTACTTC.

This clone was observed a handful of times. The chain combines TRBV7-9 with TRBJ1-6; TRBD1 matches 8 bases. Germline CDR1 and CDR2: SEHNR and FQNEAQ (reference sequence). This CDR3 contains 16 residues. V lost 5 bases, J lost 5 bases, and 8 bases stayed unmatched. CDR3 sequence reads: CASSEATGGDNSPLHF. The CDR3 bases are TGTGCCAGCAGCGAAGCAACAGGGGGAGATAATTCACCCCTCCACTTT.

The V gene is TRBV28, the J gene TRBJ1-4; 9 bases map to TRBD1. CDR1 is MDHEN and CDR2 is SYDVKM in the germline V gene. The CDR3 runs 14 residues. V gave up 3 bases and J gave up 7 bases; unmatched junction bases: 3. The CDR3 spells CASSLRQGVEKLFF. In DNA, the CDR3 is TGTGCCAGCAGTTTGAGACAGGGGGTTGAAAAACTGTTTTTT.

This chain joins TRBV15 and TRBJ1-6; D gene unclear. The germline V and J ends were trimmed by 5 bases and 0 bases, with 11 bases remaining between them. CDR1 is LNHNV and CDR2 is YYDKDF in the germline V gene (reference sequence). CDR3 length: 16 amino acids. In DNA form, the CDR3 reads TGTGCCACCAGCGCCTCTAGACCCTCCTATAATTCACCCCTCCACTTT. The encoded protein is CATSASRPSYNSPLHF. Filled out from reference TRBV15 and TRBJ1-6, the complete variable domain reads DAMVIQNPRYQVTQFGKPVTLSCSQTLNHNVMYWYQQKSSQAPKLLFHYYDKDFNNEADTPDNFQSRRPNTSFCFLDIRSPGLGDTAMYLCATSASRPSYNSPLHFGNGTRLTVT.

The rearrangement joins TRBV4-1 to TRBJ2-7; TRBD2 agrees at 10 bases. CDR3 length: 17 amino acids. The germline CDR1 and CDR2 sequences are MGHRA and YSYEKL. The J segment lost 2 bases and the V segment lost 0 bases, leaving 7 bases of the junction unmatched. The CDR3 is CASSQEALLAGAYEQYF. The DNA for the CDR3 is TGCGCCAGCAGCCAAGAGGCCTTGCTAGCGGGGGCCTACGAGCAGTACTTC.

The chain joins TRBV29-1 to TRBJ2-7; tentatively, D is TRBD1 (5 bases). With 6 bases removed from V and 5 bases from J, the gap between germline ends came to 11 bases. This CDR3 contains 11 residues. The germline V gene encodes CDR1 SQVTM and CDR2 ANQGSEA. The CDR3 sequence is CSVATANEQYF. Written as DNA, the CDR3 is TGCAGCGTCGCGACAGCCAACGAGCAGTACTTC.

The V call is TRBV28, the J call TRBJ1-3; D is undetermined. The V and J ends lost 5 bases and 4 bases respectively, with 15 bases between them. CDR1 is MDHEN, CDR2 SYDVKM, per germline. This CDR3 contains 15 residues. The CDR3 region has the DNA TGTGCCAGCAGTATTTCGAGGAGCAGAGGAAACACCATATATTTT. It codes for CASSISRSRGNTIYF.

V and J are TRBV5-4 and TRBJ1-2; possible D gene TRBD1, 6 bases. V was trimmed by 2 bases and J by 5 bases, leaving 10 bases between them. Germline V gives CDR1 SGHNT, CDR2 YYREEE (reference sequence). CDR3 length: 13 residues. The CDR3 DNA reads TGTGCCAGCAGCTTAGGACAGCCGTATGGCTACACCTTC. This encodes CASSLGQPYGYTF.

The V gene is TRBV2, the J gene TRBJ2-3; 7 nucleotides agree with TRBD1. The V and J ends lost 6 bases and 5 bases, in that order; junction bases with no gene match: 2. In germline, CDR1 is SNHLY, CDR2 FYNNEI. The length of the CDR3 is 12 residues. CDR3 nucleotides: TGTGCCAGCAGCCGACAGGGAGATACGCAGTATTTT. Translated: CASSRQGDTQYF.

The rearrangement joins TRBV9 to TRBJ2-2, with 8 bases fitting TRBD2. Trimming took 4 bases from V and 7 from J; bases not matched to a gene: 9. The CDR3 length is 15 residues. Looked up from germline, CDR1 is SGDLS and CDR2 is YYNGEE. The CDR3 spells CASSSRLAPGGELFF. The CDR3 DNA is TGTGCCAGCAGCTCCAGACTAGCGCCGGGCGGGGAGCTGTTTTTT.

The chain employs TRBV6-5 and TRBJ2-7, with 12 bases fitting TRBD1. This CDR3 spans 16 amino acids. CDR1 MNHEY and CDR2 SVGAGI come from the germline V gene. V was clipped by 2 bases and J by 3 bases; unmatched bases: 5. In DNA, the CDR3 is TGTGCCAGCAGTTACAGCGGGACAGGGGGCTACTACGAGCAGTACTTC. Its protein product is CASSYSGTGGYYEQYF.

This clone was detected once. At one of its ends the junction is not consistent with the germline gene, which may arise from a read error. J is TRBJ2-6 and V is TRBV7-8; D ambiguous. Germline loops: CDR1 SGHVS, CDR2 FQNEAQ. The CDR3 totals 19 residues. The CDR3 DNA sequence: TGTGCCAGCAGCTCAACCAAAGAGAAACAGAACTCTGGGTCCAACGTCCTGACTTTC. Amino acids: CASSSTKEKQNSGSNVLTF. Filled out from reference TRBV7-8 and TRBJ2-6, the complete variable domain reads GAGVSQSPRYKVAKRGQDVALRCDPISGHVSLFWYQQALGQGPEFLTYFQNEAQLDKSGLPSDRFFAERPEGSVSTLKIQRTQQEDSAVYLCASSSTKEKQNSGSNVLTFGAGSRLTVL.

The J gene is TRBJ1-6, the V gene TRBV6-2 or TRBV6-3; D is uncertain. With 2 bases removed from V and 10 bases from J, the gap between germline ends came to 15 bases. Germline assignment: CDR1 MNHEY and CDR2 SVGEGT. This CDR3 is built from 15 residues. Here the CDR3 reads CASSYGGEPWSPLHF. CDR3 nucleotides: TGTGCCAGCAGTTACGGCGGGGAACCTTGGTCACCCCTCCACTTT.

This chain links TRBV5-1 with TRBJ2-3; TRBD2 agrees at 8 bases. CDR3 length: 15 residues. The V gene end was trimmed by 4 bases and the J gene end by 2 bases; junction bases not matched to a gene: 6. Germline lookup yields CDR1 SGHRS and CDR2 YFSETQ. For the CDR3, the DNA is TGCGCCAGCAGCATAAGCGGGAGATCCACAGATACGCAGTATTTT. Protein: CASSISGRSTDTQYF.

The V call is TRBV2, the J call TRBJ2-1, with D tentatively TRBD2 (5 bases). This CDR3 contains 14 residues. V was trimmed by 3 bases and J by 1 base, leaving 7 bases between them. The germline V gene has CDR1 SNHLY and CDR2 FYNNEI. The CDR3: CASSDRTSYNEQFF. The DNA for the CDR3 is TGTGCCAGCAGTGATAGGACTTCCTACAATGAGCAGTTCTTC. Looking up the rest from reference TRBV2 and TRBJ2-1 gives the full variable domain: EPEVTQTPSHQVTQMGQEVILRCVPISNHLYFYWYRQILGQKVEFLVSFYNNEISEKSEIFDDQFSVERPDGSNFTLKIRSTKLEDSAMYFCASSDRTSYNEQFFGPGTRLTVL.

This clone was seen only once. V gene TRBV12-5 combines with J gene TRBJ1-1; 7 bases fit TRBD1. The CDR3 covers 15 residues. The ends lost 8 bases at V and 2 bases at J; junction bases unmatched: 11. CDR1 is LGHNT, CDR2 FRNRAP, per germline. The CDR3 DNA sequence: TGTGCTAGTTCCCCCCTGGGACAGCTCAACACTGAAGCTTTCTTT. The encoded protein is CASSPLGQLNTEAFF.

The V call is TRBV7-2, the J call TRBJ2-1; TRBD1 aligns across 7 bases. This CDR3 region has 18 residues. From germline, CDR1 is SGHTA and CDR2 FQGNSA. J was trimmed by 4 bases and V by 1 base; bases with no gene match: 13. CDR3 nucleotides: TGTGCCAGCAGCTTAGTGTTTTTGTCGGGACAGCATTACAATGAGCAGTTCTTC. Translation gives CASSLVFLSGQHYNEQFF.

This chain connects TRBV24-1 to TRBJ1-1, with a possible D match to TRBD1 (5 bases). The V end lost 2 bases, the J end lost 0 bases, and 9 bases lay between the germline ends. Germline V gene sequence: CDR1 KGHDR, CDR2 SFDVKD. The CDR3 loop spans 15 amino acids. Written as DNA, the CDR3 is TGTGCCACCAGTGATTCGGCAGGGATGAACACTGAAGCTTTCTTT. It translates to CATSDSAGMNTEAFF.

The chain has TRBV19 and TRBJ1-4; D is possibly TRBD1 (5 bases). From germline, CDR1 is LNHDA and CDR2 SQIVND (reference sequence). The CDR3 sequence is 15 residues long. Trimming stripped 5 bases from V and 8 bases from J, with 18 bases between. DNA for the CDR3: TGTGCCAGTAGTCAGATCAGGGATACTCAAGAAAAACTGTTTTTT. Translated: CASSQIRDTQEKLFF.

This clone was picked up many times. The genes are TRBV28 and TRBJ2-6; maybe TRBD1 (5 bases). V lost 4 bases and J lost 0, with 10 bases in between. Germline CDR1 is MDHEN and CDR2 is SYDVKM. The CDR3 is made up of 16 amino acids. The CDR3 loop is CASSSLGLSGANVLTF. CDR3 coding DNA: TGTGCCAGCAGTTCGCTGGGGCTCTCTGGGGCCAACGTCCTGACTTTC.

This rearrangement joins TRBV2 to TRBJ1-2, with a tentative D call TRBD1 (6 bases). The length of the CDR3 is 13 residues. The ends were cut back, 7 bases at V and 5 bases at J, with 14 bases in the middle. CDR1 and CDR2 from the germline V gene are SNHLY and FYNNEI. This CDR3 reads CASNRDKEYGYTF. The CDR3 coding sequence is TGTGCCAGCAACCGGGACAAAGAGTATGGCTACACCTTC.

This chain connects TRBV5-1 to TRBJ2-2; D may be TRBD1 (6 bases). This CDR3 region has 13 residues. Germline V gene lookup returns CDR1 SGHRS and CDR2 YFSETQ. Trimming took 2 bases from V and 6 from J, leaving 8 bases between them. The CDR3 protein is CASSLQGAGELFF. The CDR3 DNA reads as TGCGCCAGCAGCTTACAGGGTGCCGGGGAGCTGTTTTTT.